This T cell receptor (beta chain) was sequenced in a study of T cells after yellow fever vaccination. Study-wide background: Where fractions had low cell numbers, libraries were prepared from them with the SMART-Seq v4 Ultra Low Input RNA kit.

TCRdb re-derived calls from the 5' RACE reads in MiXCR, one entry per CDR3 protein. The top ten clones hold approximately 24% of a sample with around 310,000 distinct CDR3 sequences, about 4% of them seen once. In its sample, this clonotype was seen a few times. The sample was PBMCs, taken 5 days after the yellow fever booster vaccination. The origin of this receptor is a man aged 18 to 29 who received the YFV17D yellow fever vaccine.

CDR3 coding DNA: TGTGCCAGCAGTAGCGGGGGTGGGTCAGATACGCAGTATTTT. Its protein product is CASSSGGGSDTQYF. V gene TRBV6-5 combines with J gene TRBJ2-3, with 8 bases matching TRBD2. Germline loops: CDR1 MNHEY, CDR2 SVGAGI. This CDR3 comprises 14 residues. The ends lost 5 bases at V and 4 bases at J; junction bases unmatched: 5.